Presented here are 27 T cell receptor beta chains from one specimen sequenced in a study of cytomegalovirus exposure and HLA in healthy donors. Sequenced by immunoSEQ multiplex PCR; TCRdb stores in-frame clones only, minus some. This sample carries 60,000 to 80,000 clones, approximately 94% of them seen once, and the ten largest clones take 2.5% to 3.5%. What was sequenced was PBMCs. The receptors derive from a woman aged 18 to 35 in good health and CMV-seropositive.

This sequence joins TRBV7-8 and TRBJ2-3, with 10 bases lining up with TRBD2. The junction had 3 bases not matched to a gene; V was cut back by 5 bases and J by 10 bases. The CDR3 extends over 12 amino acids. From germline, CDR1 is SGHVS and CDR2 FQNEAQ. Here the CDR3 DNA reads TGTGCCAGCAGCCGCAGCGGGGGGGCGCAGTATTTT. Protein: CASSRSGGAQYF.

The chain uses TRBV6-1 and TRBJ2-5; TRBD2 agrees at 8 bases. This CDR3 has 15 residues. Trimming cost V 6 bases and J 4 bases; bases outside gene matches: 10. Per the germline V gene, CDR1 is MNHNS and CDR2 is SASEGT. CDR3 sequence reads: CASSHSGVLGETQYF. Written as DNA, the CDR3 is TGTGCCAGCAGCCATAGCGGGGTCTTGGGAGAGACCCAGTACTTC.

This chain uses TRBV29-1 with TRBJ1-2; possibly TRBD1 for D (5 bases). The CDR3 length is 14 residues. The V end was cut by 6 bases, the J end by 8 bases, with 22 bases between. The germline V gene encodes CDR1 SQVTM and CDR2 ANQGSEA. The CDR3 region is CSVLIGWGAGGYTF. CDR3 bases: TGCAGCGTGCTTATCGGTTGGGGCGCGGGGGGCTACACCTTC.

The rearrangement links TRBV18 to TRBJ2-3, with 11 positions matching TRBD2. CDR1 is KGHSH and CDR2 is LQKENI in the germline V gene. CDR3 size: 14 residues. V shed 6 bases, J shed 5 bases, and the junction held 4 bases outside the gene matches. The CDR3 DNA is TGTGCCAGCTCCCCTAGCGGGGGGAGAGATACGCAGTATTTT. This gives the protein CASSPSGGRDTQYF. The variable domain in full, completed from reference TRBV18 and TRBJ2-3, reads NAGVMQNPRHLVRRRGQEARLRCSPMKGHSHVYWYRQLPEEGLKFMVYLQKENIIDESGMPKERFSAEFPKEGPSILRIQQVVRGDSAAYFCASSPSGGRDTQYFGPGTRLTVL.

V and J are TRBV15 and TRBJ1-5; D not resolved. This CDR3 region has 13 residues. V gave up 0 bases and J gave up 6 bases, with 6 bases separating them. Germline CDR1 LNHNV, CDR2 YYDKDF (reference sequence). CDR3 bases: TGTGCCACCAGCAGAGATAGTAGTCAGCCCCAGCATTTT. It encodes CATSRDSSQPQHF.

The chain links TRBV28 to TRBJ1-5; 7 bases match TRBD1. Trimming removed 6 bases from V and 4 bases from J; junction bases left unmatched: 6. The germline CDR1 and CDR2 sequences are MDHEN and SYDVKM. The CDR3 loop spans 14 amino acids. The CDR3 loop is CASRKTGNNQPQHF. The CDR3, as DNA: TGTGCCAGCAGGAAGACAGGGAATAATCAGCCCCAGCATTTT.

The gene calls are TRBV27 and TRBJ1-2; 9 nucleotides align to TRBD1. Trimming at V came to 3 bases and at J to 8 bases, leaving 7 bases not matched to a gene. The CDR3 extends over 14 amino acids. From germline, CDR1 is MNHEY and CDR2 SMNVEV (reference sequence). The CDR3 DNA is TGTGCCAGCAGTTTGAGGGACAGGGTGGGCGGCTACACCTTC. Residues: CASSLRDRVGGYTF.

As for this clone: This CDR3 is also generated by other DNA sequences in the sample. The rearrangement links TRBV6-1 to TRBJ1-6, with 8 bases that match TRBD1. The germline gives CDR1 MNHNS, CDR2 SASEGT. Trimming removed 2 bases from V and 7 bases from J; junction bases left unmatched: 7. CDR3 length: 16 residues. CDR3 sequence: CASSEYPGQGNSPLHF. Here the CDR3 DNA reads TGTGCCAGCAGTGAATACCCCGGACAGGGCAATTCACCCCTCCACTTT.

CDR3 protein: CASSLGGTGNEKLFF. CDR3 sequence (DNA): TGTGCCAGCAGCTTAGGGGGGACAGGGAATGAAAAACTGTTTTTT. The gene calls are TRBV7-2 and TRBJ1-4, with 9 bases lining up with TRBD1. V lost 1 base to trimming and J lost 5 bases; unmatched junction nucleotides: 2. Germline V gives CDR1 SGHTA, CDR2 FQGNSA. The CDR3 totals 15 residues.

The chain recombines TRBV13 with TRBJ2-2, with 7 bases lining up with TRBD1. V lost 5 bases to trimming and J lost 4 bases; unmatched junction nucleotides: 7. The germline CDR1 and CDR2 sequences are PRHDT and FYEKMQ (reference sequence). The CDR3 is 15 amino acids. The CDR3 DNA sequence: TGTGCCAGCAGCCGAGGGCCAGGGGGCACCGGGGAGCTGTTTTTT. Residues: CASSRGPGGTGELFF.

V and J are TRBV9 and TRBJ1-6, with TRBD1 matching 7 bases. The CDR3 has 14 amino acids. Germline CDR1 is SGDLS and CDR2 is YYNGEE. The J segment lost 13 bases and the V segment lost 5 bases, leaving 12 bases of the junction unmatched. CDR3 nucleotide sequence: TGTGCCAGCAGTCCTTTTGGAGGGGGCGGTCCCCTCCACTTT. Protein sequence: CASSPFGGGGPLHF.

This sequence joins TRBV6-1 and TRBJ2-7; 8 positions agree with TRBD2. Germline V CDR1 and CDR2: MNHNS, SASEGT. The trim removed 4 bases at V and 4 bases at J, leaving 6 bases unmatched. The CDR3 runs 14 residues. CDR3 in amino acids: CASSVAGGIYEQYF. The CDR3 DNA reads TGTGCCAGCAGTGTTGCGGGGGGTATATACGAGCAGTACTTC.

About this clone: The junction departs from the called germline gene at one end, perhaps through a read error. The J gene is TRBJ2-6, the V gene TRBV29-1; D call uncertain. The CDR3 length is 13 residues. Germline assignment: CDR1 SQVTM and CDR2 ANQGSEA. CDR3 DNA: TGCAGCATTGATAAATCTGGGGCCAACGTCCTGACTTTC. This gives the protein CSIDKSGANVLTF.

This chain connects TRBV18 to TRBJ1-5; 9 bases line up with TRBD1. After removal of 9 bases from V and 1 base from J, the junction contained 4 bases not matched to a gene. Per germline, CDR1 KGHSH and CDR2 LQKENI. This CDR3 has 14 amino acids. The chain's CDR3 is CASSGQGSNQPQHF. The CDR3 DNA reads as TGTGCCAGTTCTGGACAGGGGAGCAATCAGCCCCAGCATTTT.

This CDR3 is CASSLSGREYNEQFF. CDR3 nucleotide sequence: TGTGCCAGCAGCCTTAGCGGGAGGGAATACAATGAGCAGTTCTTC. This chain links TRBV9 with TRBJ2-1; 11 nucleotides agree with TRBD2. V was pared by 4 bases and J by 4 bases, with 4 bases of the junction left unmatched. The CDR3 sequence is 15 residues long. Germline V gene data show CDR1 as SGDLS and CDR2 as YYNGEE.

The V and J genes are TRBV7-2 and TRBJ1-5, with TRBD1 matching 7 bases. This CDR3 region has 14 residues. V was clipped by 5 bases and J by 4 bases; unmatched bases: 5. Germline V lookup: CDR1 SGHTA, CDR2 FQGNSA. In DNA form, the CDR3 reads TGTGCCAGCAGCCGGACAGGCATGAATCAGCCCCAGCATTTT. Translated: CASSRTGMNQPQHF.

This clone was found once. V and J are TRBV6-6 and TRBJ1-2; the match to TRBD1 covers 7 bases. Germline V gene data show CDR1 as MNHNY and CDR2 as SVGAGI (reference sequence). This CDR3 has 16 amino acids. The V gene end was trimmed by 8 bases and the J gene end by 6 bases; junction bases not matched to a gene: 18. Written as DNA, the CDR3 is TGTGCCAGCGCAGAACGTACAGGACAGGTCGGACATGGCTACACCTTC. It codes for CASAERTGQVGHGYTF.

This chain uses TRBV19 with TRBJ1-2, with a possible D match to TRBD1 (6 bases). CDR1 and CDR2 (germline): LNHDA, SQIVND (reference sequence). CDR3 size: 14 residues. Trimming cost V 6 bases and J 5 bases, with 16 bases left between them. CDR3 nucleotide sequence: TGTGCCAGTAGCCGCAGGGGATGGGGGTATGGCTACACCTTC. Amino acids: CASSRRGWGYGYTF. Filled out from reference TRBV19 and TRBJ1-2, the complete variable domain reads DGGITQSPKYLFRKEGQNVTLSCEQNLNHDAMYWYRQDPGQGLRLIYYSQIVNDFQKGDIAEGYSVSREKKESFPLTVTSAQKNPTAFYLCASSRRGWGYGYTFGSGTRLTVV.

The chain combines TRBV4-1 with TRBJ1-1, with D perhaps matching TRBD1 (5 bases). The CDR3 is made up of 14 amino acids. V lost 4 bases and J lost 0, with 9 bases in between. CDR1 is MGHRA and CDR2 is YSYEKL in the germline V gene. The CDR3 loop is CASSPPTVNTEAFF. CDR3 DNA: TGCGCCAGCAGCCCTCCGACAGTGAACACTGAAGCTTTCTTT.

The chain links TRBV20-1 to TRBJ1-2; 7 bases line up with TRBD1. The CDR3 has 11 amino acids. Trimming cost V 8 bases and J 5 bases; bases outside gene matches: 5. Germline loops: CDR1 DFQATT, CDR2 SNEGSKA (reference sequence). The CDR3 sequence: CSTTGVYGYTF. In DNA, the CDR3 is TGCAGTACCACAGGGGTATATGGCTACACCTTC.

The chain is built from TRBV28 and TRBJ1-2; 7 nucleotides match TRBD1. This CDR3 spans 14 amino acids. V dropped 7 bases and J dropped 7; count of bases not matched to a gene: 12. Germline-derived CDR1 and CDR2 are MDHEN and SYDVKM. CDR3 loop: CASTRGRGETGYTF. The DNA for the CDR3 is TGTGCCAGCACTCGCGGCAGGGGGGAAACTGGCTACACCTTC.

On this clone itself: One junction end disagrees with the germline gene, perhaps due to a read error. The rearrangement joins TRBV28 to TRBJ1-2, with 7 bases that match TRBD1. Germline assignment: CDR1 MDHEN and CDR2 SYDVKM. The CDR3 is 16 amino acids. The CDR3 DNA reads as TGTGCCAGCACCCTGACCTATACAGGGGCTAATTATGGCTACACCTTC. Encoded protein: CASTLTYTGANYGYTF.

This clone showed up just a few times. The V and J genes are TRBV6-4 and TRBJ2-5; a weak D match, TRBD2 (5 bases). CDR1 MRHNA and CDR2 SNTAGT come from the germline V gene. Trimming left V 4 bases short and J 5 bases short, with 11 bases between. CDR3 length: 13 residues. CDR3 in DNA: TGTGCCAGCAGTGTCGGTCCGGGGGAGACCCAGTACTTC. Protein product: CASSVGPGETQYF.

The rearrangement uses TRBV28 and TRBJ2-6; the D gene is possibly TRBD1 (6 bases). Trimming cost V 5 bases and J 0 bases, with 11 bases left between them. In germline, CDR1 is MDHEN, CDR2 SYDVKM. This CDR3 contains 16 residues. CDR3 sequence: CASSLNRVSGANVLTF. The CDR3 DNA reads TGTGCCAGCAGTCTCAACAGGGTCTCTGGGGCCAACGTCCTGACTTTC.

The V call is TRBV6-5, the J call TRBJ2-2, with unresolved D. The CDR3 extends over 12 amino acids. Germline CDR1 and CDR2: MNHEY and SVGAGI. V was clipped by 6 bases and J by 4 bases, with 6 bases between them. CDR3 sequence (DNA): TGTGCCAGCAGACGAGGCACCGGGGAGCTGTTTTTT. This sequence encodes CASRRGTGELFF.

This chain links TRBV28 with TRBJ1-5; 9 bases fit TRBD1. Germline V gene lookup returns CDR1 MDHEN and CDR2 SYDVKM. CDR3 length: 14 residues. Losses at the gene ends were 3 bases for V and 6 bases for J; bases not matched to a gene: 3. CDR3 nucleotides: TGTGCCAGCAGTTTTGGGACAGGGCGTCAGCCCCAGCATTTT. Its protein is CASSFGTGRQPQHF.

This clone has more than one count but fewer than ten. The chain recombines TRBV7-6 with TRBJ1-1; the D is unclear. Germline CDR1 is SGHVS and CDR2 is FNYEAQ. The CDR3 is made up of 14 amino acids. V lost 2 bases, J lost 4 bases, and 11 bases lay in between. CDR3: CASSLRGGGTEAFF. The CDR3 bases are TGTGCCAGCAGCTTACGGGGAGGAGGCACTGAAGCTTTCTTT. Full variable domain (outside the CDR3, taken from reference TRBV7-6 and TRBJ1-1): GAGVSQSPRYKVTKRGQDVALRCDPISGHVSLYWYRQALGQGPEFLTYFNYEAQQDKSGLPNDRFSAERPEGSISTLTIQRTEQRDSAMYRCASSLRGGGTEAFFGQGTRLTVV.